The 11 T cell receptor beta chains reported below all come from one sample, sequenced in a study of technical replicates of blood from several donors. TCRdb's table, derived via immunoSEQ multiplex PCR, lists solely in-frame clones and lacks some. The profile covers about 90,000 clones, with 85% to 95% appearing a single time and 0.2% to 0.3% taken by the ten largest. The sample taken for sequencing was T cells isolated from PBMCs. These receptors were obtained from a human donor in good health.

This chain connects TRBV9 to TRBJ2-7; TRBD2 agrees at 11 bases. The junction had 0 bases not matched to a gene; V was cut back by 1 base and J by 3 bases. CDR3 size: 14 residues. The V gene's germline CDR1 is SGDLS and CDR2 YYNGEE. CDR3 sequence (DNA): TGTGCCAGCAGCGTAACTAGCGGGAGCTACGAGCAGTACTTC. Its translation: CASSVTSGSYEQYF.

The chain uses TRBV7-9 and TRBJ2-3, with TRBD1 matching over 9 bases. Germline CDR1 SEHNR, CDR2 FQNEAQ (reference sequence). Trimming took 2 bases from V and 4 from J; bases not matched to a gene: 4. The CDR3 spans 15 residues. The CDR3 DNA reads as TGTGCCAGCAGCTTATTTGACAGGGGGTCAGATACGCAGTATTTT. This gives the protein CASSLFDRGSDTQYF.

The chain employs TRBV6-5 and TRBJ2-7, with 7 positions matching TRBD1. The CDR3 consists of 13 residues. Trimming took 8 bases from V and 7 from J; bases not matched to a gene: 11. Germline assignment: CDR1 MNHEY and CDR2 SVGAGI. CDR3 in amino acids: CASQITGVGEQYF. CDR3 DNA: TGTGCCAGCCAAATTACAGGGGTGGGGGAGCAGTACTTC.

This clone was counted a few times. This rearrangement joins TRBV7-9 to TRBJ1-1; perhaps TRBD1 as D (6 bases). Trimming took 5 bases from V and 1 from J, leaving 14 bases between them. This CDR3 is built from 15 residues. The V gene's germline CDR1 is SEHNR and CDR2 FQNEAQ (reference sequence). Here the CDR3 DNA reads TGTGCCAGCAGCCCGCCCGGACAGCCGAACACTGAAGCTTTCTTT. Protein product: CASSPPGQPNTEAFF.

The CDR3 nucleotides are TGTGCCAGCAGCCAATTACGAGTTGCGCCCCAGCATTTT. Encoded protein: CASSQLRVAPQHF. The V gene is TRBV14, the J gene TRBJ1-5; D call uncertain. The CDR3 is 13 amino acids. The V and J ends lost 2 bases and 9 bases respectively, with 11 bases between them. The germline V gene has CDR1 SGHDN and CDR2 FVKESK.

The V and J genes are TRBV9 and TRBJ2-7, with 7 positions matching TRBD1. The CDR3 loop spans 15 amino acids. Germline CDR1 is SGDLS and CDR2 is YYNGEE. Germline trimming cut 0 bases from V and 5 bases from J; bases unmatched to any gene: 8. This CDR3 reads CASSVGGRGFNEQYF. CDR3 DNA sequence: TGTGCCAGCAGCGTAGGTGGCAGGGGGTTTAACGAGCAGTACTTC.

This sequence joins TRBV18 and TRBJ2-5; perhaps TRBD2 as D (6 bases). Germline V gene lookup returns CDR1 KGHSH and CDR2 LQKENI. The V end was cut by 0 bases, the J end by 1 base, with 12 bases between. This CDR3 has 16 amino acids. The CDR3 sequence: CASSPPVPSAQETQYF. The DNA for the CDR3 is TGTGCCAGCTCACCACCGGTGCCTAGCGCCCAAGAGACCCAGTACTTC.

V gene TRBV6-6 combines with J gene TRBJ2-2, with TRBD2 matching over 11 bases. Germline V lookup: CDR1 MNHNY, CDR2 SVGAGI (reference sequence). CDR3 length: 15 amino acids. J was trimmed by 4 bases and V by 6 bases; bases with no gene match: 4. CDR3 amino acids: CASSRTSGGTGELFF. The CDR3 DNA follows: TGTGCCAGCAGCAGAACTAGCGGGGGCACCGGGGAGCTGTTTTTT.

This clone showed up just once. The genes are TRBV6-6 and TRBJ1-1; D call uncertain. The CDR3 is 11 residues long. Between the trimmed V and J ends, which lost 3 bases and 8 bases, there was a span of 7 bases. CDR1 is MNHNY, CDR2 SVGAGI, per germline (reference sequence). CDR3 sequence (DNA): TGTGCCAGCAGTTATGGGAGAGAAGCTTTCTTT. Its protein is CASSYGREAFF.

This chain joins TRBV7-2 and TRBJ2-7, with TRBD2 identical over 7 bases. The CDR3 spans 15 residues. The trim removed 4 bases at V and 4 bases at J, leaving 10 bases unmatched. Germline V gene lookup returns CDR1 SGHTA and CDR2 FQGNSA. CDR3 protein: CASSYHQAGPYEQYF. For the CDR3, the DNA is TGTGCCAGCAGCTACCACCAAGCGGGGCCATACGAGCAGTACTTC.

The chain links TRBV9 to TRBJ1-2; 9 bases map to TRBD1. The CDR3 runs to 15 residues. Losses at the gene ends were 3 bases for V and 0 bases for J; bases not matched to a gene: 3. Germline assignment: CDR1 SGDLS and CDR2 YYNGEE. In nucleotides, the CDR3 is TGTGCCAGCAGCGCGGACAGGGGAGCTAACTATGGCTACACCTTC. Translating gives CASSADRGANYGYTF.